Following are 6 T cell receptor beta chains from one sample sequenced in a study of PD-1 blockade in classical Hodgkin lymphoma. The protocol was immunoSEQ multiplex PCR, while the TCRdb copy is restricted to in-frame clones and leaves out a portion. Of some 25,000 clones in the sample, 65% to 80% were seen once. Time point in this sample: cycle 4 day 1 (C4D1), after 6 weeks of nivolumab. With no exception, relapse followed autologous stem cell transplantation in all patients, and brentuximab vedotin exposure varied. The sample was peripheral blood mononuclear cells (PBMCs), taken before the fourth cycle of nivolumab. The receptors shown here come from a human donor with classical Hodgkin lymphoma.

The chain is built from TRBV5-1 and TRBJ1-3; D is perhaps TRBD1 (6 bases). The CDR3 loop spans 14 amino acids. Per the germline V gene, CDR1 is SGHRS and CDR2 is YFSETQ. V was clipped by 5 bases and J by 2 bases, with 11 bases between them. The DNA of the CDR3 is TGCGCCAGCAGGATACAGGGAGCTGGAAACACCATATATTTT. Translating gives CASRIQGAGNTIYF. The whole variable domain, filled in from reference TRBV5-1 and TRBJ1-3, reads KAGVTQTPRYLIKTRGQQVTLSCSPISGHRSVSWYQQTPGQGLQFLFEYFSETQRNKGNFPGRFSGRQFSNSRSEMNVSTLELGDSALYLCASRIQGAGNTIYFGEGSWLTVV.

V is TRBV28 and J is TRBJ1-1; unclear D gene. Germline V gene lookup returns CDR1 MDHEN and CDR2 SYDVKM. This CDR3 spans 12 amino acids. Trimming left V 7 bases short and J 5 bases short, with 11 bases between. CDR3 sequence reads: CASTGWTTEAFF. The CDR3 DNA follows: TGTGCCAGCACCGGGTGGACGACTGAAGCTTTCTTT.

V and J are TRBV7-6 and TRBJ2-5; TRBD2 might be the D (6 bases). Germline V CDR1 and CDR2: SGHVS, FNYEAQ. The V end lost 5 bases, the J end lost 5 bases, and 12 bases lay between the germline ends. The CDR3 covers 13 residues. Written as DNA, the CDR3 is TGTGCCAGCAGCCCCCGGGACTTCGAGACCCAGTACTTC. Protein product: CASSPRDFETQYF. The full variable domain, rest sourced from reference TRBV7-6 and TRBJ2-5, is GAGVSQSPRYKVTKRGQDVALRCDPISGHVSLYWYRQALGQGPEFLTYFNYEAQQDKSGLPNDRFSAERPEGSISTLTIQRTEQRDSAMYRCASSPRDFETQYFGPGTRLLVL.

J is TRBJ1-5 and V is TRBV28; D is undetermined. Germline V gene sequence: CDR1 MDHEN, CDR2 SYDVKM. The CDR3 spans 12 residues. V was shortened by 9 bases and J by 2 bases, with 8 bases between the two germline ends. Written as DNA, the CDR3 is TGTGCCAGTTTTGATGGCAATCAGCCCCAGCATTTT. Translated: CASFDGNQPQHF.

The DNA of the CDR3 is TGTGCCAGCAGTGAAGCATTAGGGTCGATGTTCGAAGCTTTCTTT. Its protein is CASSEALGSMFEAFF. J is TRBJ1-1 and V is TRBV6-1; D is ambiguous. The CDR3 covers 15 residues. The V end lost 0 bases, the J end lost 8 bases, and 16 bases lay between the germline ends. Per germline, CDR1 MNHNS and CDR2 SASEGT.

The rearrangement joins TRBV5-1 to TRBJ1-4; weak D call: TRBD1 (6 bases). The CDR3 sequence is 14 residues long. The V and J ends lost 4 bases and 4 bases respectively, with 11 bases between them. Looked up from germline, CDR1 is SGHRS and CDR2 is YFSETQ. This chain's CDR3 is CASSKDSRNEKLFF. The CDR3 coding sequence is TGCGCCAGCAGCAAGGACAGCCGTAATGAAAAACTGTTTTTT.